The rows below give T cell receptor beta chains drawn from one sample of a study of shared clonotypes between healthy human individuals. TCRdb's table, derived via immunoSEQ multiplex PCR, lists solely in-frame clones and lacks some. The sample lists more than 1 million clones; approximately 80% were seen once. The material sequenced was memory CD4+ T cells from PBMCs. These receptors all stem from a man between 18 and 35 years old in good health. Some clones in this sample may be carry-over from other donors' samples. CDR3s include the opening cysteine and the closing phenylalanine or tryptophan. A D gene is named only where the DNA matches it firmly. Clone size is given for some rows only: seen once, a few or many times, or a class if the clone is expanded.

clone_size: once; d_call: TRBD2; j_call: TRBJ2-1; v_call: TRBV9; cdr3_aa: CASSVLAGGSDEQFF; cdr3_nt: TGTGCCAGCAGCGTACTAGCGGGAGGCTCTGATGAGCAGTTCTTC
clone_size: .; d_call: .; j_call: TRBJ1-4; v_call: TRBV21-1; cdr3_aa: CASSHGTGGGEKLFF; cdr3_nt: TGTGCCAGCAGCCACGGGACAGGGGGCGGAGAAAAACTGTTTTTT
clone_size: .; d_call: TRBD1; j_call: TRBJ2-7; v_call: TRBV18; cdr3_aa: CASSPSRDRGSYEQYF; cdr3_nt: TGTGCCAGCTCACCATCCCGGGACAGAGGTTCCTACGAGCAGTACTTC
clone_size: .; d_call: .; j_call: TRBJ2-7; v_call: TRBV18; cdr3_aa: CASSLLQESYEQYF; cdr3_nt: TGTGCCAGCTCACTACTACAAGAGTCCTACGAGCAGTACTTC
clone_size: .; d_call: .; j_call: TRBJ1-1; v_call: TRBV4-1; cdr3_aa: CASSQGREAFF; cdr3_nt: TGCGCCAGCAGCCAAGGACGGGAAGCTTTCTTT
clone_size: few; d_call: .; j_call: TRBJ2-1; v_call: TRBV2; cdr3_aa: CASSGKGSGVGNEQFF; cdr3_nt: TGTGCCAGCAGTGGCAAGGGGTCGGGCGTAGGGAATGAGCAGTTCTTC
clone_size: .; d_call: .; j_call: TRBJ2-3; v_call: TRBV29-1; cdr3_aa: CSVDGDSTDTQYF; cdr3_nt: TGCAGCGTTGACGGGGATAGCACAGATACGCAGTATTTT
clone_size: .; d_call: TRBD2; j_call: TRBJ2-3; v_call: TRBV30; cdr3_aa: CAWRVAGGPDTQYF; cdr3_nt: TGTGCCTGGAGGGTAGCGGGAGGGCCAGATACGCAGTATTTT
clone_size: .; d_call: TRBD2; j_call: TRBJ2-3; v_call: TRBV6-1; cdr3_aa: CASSEVSGTPTQYF; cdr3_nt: TGTGCCAGCAGTGAAGTGAGCGGGACCCCTACGCAGTATTTT
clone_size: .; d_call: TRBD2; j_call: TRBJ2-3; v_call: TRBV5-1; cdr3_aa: CASSPGGGTDTQYF; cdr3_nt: TGCGCCAGCAGCCCGGGGGGGGGCACAGATACGCAGTATTTT
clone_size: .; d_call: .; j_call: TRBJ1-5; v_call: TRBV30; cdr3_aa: CAWSPRGGAQHF; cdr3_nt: TGTGCCTGGAGCCCCCGAGGAGGAGCCCAGCATTTT
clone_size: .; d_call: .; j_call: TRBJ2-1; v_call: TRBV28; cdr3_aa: CASSWPAGTYNEQFF; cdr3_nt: TGTGCCAGCAGTTGGCCGGCGGGGACCTACAATGAGCAGTTCTTC
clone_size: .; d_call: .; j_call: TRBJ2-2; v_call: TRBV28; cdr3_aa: CASRGYPGTPFTGELFF; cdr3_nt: TGTGCCAGCAGAGGGTATCCGGGAACGCCGTTTACCGGGGAGCTGTTTTTT
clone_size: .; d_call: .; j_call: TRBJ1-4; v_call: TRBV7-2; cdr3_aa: CASSLLPGREKLFF; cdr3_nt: TGTGCCAGCAGCTTGTTACCCGGGCGGGAAAAACTGTTTTTT
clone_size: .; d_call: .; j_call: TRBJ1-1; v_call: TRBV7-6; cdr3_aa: CASSPQGHLNTEAFF; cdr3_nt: TGTGCCAGCAGCCCCCAGGGACACTTGAACACTGAAGCTTTCTTT
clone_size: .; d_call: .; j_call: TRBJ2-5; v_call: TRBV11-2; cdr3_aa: CASADNLETQYF; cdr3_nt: TGTGCCAGCGCGGACAACCTAGAGACCCAGTACTTC
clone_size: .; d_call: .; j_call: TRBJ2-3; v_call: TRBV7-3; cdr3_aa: CASSSQGGAVTDTQYF; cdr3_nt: TGTGCCAGCAGCTCTCAAGGGGGGGCAGTCACAGATACGCAGTATTTT
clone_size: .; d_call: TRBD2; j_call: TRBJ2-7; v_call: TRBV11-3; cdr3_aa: CASSSFSGSYEQYF; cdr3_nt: TGTGCCAGCAGCTCGTTTAGCGGGTCCTACGAGCAGTACTTC
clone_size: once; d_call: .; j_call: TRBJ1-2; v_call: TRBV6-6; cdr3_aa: CASIRAGDNYGYTF; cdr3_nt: TGTGCCAGCATCCGTGCAGGGGATAACTATGGCTACACCTTC
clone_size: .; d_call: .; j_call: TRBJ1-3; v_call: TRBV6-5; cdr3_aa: CASSSKQGRRFTIYF; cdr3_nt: TGTGCCAGCAGTTCCAAACAGGGCCGGCGATTCACCATATATTTT
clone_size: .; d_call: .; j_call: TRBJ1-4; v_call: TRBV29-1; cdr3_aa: CSVEGGEYEKLFF; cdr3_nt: TGCAGCGTTGAGGGCGGAGAATATGAAAAACTGTTTTTT
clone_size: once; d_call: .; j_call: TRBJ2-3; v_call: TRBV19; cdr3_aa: CATRNGVRTDTQYF; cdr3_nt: TGTGCCACTCGAAACGGGGTTCGCACAGATACGCAGTATTTT